This record looks at one TCR beta chain sequence and its context. The antigen remains undetermined. Germline V lookup: CDR1 SGDLS, CDR2 YYNGEE. The CDR3 is made up of 15 amino acids. Trimming pared 0 bases from V and 5 bases from J, leaving 14 bases between. It was with 60 Vbeta and 13 Jbeta primers that the PCR ran. Original data processing: In a later analysis, 80 million to 100 million unique TCR beta chains included roughly 11 million shared by two or more donors. The protocol was immunoSEQ multiplex PCR, while the TCRdb copy is restricted to in-frame clones and leaves out a portion. V and J calls and clone size are those listed in that table; D and trimming were worked out from the DNA. Found here are about 140,000 clones, 73% of them singletons; the top ten hold over 1%. These data are taken from a study of cytomegalovirus exposure and HLA in healthy donors. Turning to the study itself: A prior study identified just under 120 million unique TCR beta sequences from roughly 180 million T cells.

Overall study findings and caveats: Across HLA loci, a later analysis found differing TCR association rates, with DRB1 most and HLA-C fewest. Later analysis identified a missense DCLRE1C variant that was linked to TCR beta V- and J-gene trimming.

Specimen: PBMCs. The receptor was derived from a woman in her 40s in good health and CMV-seronegative. The chain joins TRBV9 to TRBJ2-5; perhaps TRBD2 as D (5 bases). CDR3 amino acids: CASSVDSGEAETQYF. The CDR3 bases are TGTGCCAGCAGCGTAGATTCCGGGGAAGCGGAGACCCAGTACTTC.